This T cell receptor beta chain was retrieved from a study of blood T cell repertoires in COVID-19. Across the study: T cells, B-cell-depleted T cells, or PBMCs supplied cDNA or gDNA.

Researchers sorted participants into cohorts using their self-reported clinical history. Germline V CDR1 and CDR2: SGHAT, FQNNGV. The CDR3 runs 13 residues. The V and J ends lost 0 bases and 5 bases respectively, with 7 bases between them. Clones were read by immunoSEQ multiplex PCR, and TCRdb kept only the in-frame ones, dropping some. The sample lists roughly 130,000 clones, roughly 84% occurring once. The specimen sequenced was PBMCs or T cells enriched from blood (not recorded which). J is TRBJ2-5 and V is TRBV11-2; no clear D gene. The clonotype originates from a man aged 40-49 years with acute COVID-19. The CDR3 coding sequence is TGTGCCAGCAGCTTAGATCTGTTCGAGACCCAGTACTTC. This encodes CASSLDLFETQYF.